This TCR beta chain was sequenced for a study of shared clonotypes between healthy human individuals. Study in general: CD4 naive and CD4 memory each took three plates per donor, while CD8 naive took two and CD8 memory one. Study conclusions and caveats: An anticipated effect of sequencing depth on clonotype sharing among donors was recognized.

In the case of this clone: Its antigen remains unknown.

In the naive CD8 group, cells lacked CD45RO and were positively selected for CCR7, so terminally differentiated effector memory CD45RA+ cells were left out. Adults of Caucasian background living in Nashville, Tennessee made up all donors. The V segment lost 2 bases and the J segment 8 bases; nucleotides outside the gene matches: 10. The CDR3 extends over 15 amino acids. CDR1 and CDR2 from the germline V gene are MNHNS and SASEGT. At deep level, the assay was performed. Method: immunoSEQ multiplex PCR; TCRdb's copy keeps in-frame clones and lacks some. This table holds around 580,000 clones, 95% to 98% found once.

This sequence was found in a man younger than 45 in good health. The sequenced material came from naive CD8+ T cells sorted from blood. The chain combines TRBV6-1 with TRBJ2-7; 9 bases align to TRBD1. Here the CDR3 DNA reads TGTGCCAGCAGTGAAAGGCATGGGACAGGGATTCAGCAGTACTTC. It yields the protein CASSERHGTGIQQYF.